The clone carrying this T cell receptor beta chain has more than one count but fewer than ten. These data originate in a study of blood T cell repertoires in COVID-19. The overall study: Two consecutive negative NP/OP PCR tests, clearance, or resolved symptoms defined Cohort 3 recovery. Acute and convalescent COVID-19 specimens originated in the United States, Italy and Spain. PBMCs, B-cell-depleted T cells, or T cells provided the cDNA or gDNA that made up the material.

Participants reported their clinical history, and cohort assignment relied on those reports. CDR3 length: 12 residues. Trimming at V came to 4 bases and at J to 6 bases, leaving 2 bases not matched to a gene. Germline CDR1 SGHRS, CDR2 YFSETQ. The assay was immunoSEQ multiplex PCR, and TCRdb's table has in-frame clones only and misses some. Of around 360,000 clones listed, around 87% were seen once; the top ten hold around 1.9%. The sample was PBMCs or T cells enriched from blood (not recorded which). The TCR sequence derives from a man in his forties in a cohort exposed to, infected with or recovered from COVID-19 (not recorded which). This chain links TRBV5-1 with TRBJ2-3, with TRBD1 matching over 7 bases. The CDR3 sequence is CASSRDSDTQYF. CDR3 sequence (DNA): TGCGCCAGCAGCAGGGACAGTGATACGCAGTATTTT.